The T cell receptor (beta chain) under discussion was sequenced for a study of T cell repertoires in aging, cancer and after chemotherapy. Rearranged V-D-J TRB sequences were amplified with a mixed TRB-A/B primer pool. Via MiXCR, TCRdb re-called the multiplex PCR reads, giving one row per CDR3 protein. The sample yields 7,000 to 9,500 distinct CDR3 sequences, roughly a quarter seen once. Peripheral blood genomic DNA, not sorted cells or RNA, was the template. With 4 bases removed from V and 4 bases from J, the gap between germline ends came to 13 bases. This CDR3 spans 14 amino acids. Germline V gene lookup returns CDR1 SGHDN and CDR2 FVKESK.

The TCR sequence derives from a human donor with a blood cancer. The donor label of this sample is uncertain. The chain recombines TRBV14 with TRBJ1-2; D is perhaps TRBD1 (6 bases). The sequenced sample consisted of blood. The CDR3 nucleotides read TGTGCCAGCAGCCCCAGACAGGAACCCTATGGCTACACCTTC. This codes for CASSPRQEPYGYTF.